This T cell receptor (beta chain) was sequenced during a study of blood T cells in healthy people across ages. Using a J-beta primer mix together with a sample-barcoded 5' primer, a second PCR was run for about 7 to 12 cycles. The template-switch adaptor, which had 12 random nucleotides, put a tag on each cDNA molecule. Using its own MiXCR run on the 5' RACE reads, TCRdb lists one record per CDR3 protein. The data contain some 760,000 distinct CDR3 sequences, roughly 25% of them singletons. This clonotype was observed a few times. Germline assignment: CDR1 MNHEY and CDR2 SVGAGI. The V gene lost 5 bases and the J gene lost 5 bases, with 18 bases spanning the gap. This CDR3 has 15 residues. The sample was also linked to a second study, of T cells of mothers and their children. That paper states: No persistent microchimeric T cell clones were detected.

Specimen: blood. The origin of this receptor is a boy under 18 in good health. The rearrangement joins TRBV6-5 to TRBJ2-5; no definite D call. The CDR3 here is CASSLRAPPQETQYF. The CDR3 coding sequence is TGTGCCAGCAGTCTACGGGCCCCACCACAGGAGACCCAGTACTTC.